The text below deals with one T cell receptor beta chain. The sample belongs to a study of T cell changes during pregnancy in multiple sclerosis. TCRdb's table, derived via immunoSEQ multiplex PCR, lists solely in-frame clones and lacks some. This table has about 83,000 clones, 90% to 95% appearing once. V was pared by 0 bases and J by 12 bases, with 2 bases of the junction left unmatched. Germline CDR1 GTSNPN, CDR2 SVGIG (reference sequence). CDR3 length: 11 amino acids. V usage is TRBV30 and J usage is TRBJ2-4, with 7 bases that match TRBD2. The specimen comprised peripheral blood, sampled in the second trimester of pregnancy. The receptor comes from a female donor with multiple sclerosis, enrolled in a pregnancy study. CDR3 nucleotides: TGTGCCTGGAGTGTTGGGGAGGGTCAGTACTTC. Residues: CAWSVGEGQYF.